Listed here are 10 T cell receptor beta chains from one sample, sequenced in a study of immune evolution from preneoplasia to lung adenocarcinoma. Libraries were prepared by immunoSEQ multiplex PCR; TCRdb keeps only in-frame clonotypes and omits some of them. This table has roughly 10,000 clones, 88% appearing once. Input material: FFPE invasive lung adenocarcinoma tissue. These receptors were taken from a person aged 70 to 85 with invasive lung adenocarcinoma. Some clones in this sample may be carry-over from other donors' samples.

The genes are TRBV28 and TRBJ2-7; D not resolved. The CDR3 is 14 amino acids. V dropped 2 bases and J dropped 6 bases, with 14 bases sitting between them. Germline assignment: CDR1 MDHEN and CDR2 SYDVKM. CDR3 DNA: TGTGCCAGCAGTTTACCCCCCCTCCCGGGCGAGCAGTACTTC. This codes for CASSLPPLPGEQYF.

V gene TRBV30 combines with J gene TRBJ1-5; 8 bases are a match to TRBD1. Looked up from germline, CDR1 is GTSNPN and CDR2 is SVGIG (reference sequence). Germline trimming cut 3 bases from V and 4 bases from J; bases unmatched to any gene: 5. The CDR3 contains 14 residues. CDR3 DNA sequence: TGTGCCTGGAGCCGGGGACAGGCGAATCAGCCCCAGCATTTT. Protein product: CAWSRGQANQPQHF.

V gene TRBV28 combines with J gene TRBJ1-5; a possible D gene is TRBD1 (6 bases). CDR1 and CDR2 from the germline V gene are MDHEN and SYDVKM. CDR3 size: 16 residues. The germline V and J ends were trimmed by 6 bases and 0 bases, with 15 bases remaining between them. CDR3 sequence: CASRVRGGSSNQPQHF. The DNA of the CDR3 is TGTGCCAGCAGGGTTCGGGGGGGCTCTAGCAATCAGCCCCAGCATTTT.

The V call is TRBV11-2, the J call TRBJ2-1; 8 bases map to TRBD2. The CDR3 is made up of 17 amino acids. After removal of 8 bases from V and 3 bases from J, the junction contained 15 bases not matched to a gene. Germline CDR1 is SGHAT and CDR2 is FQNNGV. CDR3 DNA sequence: TGTGCCAGCCCCTGCGGGGGACCCGGGGGGGGCTACAATGAGCAGTTCTTC. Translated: CASPCGGPGGGYNEQFF.

CDR3 nucleotides: TGTGCCAGCAGTAGTACTAGCGGGAGCCAGGAGAGCAATGAGCAGTTCTTC. Its protein is CASSSTSGSQESNEQFF. The chain has TRBV28 and TRBJ2-1; 11 bases match TRBD2. Germline CDR1 MDHEN, CDR2 SYDVKM. The CDR3 sequence is 17 residues long. Unmatched junction bases numbered 12, after V lost 5 bases and J lost 6 bases.

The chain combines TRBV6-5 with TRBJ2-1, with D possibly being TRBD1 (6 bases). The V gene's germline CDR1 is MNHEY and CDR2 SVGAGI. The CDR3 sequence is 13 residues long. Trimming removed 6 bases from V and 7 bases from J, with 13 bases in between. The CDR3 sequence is CASSFRGENEQFF. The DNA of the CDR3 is TGTGCCAGCAGCTTCAGGGGCGAAAATGAGCAGTTCTTC.

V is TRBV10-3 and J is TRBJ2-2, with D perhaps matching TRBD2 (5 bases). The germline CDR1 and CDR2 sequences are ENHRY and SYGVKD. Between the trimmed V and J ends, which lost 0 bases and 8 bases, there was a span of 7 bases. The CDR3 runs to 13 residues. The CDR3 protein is CAISESRAGELFF. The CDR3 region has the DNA TGTGCCATCAGTGAGTCGAGGGCTGGGGAGCTGTTTTTT.

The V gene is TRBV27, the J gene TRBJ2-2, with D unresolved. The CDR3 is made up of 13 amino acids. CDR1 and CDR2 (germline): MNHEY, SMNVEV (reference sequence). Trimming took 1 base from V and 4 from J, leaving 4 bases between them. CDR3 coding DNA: TGTGCCAGCAGTTTATTTATCACCGGGGAGCTGTTTTTT. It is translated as CASSLFITGELFF.

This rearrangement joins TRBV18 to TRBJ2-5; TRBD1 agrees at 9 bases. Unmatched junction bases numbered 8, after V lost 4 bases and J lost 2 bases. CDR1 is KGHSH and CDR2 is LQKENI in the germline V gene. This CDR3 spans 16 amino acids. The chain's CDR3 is CASSQQGQGYQETQYF. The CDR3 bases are TGTGCCAGCTCACAACAGGGACAGGGATATCAAGAGACCCAGTACTTC.

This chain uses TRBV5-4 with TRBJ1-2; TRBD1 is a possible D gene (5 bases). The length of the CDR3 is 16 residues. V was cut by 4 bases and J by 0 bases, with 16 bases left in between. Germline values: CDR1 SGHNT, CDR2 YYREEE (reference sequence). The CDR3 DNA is TGTGCCAGCAGCCCTGGTTGGGGGGATCCTAACTATGGCTACACCTTC. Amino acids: CASSPGWGDPNYGYTF.